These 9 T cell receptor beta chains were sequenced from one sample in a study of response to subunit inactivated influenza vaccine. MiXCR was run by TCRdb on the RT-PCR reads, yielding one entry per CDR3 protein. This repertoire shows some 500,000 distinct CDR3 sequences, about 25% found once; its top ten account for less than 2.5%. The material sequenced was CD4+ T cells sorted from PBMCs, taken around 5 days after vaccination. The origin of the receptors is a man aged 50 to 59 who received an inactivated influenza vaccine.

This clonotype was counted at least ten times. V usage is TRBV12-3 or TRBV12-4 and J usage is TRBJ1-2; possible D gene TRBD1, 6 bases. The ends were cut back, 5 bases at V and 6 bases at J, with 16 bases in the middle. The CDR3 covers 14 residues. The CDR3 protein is CASSPRTGLHGYTF. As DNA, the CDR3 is TGTGCCAGCAGTCCCCGCACAGGGCTTCATGGCTACACCTTC.

The CDR3 DNA follows: TGCGCCAGCAGCCAAGAGCGGGCCCCCTACAATGAGCAGTTCTTC. Protein: CASSQERAPYNEQFF. The chain links TRBV4-3 to TRBJ2-1; a possible D gene is TRBD2 (5 bases). The CDR3 covers 15 residues. The germline V gene encodes CDR1 LGHNA and CDR2 YSLEER. V gave up 0 bases and J gave up 2 bases, with 8 bases separating them.

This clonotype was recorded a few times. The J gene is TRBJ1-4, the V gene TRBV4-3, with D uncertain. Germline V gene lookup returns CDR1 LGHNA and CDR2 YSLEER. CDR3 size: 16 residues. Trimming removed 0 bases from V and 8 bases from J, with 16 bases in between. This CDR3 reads CASSQDTAVTTEKLFF. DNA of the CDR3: TGCGCCAGCAGCCAAGATACCGCGGTGACAACGGAAAAACTGTTTTTT.

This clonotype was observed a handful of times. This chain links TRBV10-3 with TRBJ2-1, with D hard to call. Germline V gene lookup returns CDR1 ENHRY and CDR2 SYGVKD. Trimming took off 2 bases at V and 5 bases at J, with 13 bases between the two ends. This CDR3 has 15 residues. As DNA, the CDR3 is TGTGCCATCAGTGAGAAGGGCCGTACGAACAATGAGCAGTTCTTC. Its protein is CAISEKGRTNNEQFF.

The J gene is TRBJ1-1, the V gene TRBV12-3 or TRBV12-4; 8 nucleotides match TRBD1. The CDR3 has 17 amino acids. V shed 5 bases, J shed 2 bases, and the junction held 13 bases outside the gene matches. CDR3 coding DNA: TGTGCCAGCAGTCCCAGGACAGGGCATTTAGGTAACACTGAAGCTTTCTTT. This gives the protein CASSPRTGHLGNTEAFF.

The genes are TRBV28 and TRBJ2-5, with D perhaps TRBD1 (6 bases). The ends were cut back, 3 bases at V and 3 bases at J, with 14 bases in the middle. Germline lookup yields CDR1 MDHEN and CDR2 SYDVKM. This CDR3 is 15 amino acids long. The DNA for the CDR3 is TGTGCCAGCAGTTTGAACGGTGGGGGCGAAGAGACCCAGTACTTC. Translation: CASSLNGGGEETQYF. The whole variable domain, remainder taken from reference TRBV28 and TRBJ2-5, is DVKVTQSSRYLVKRTGEKVFLECVQDMDHENMFWYRQDPGLGLRLIYFSYDVKMKEKGDIPEGYSVSREKKERFSLILESASTNQTSMYLCASSLNGGGEETQYFGPGTRLLVL.

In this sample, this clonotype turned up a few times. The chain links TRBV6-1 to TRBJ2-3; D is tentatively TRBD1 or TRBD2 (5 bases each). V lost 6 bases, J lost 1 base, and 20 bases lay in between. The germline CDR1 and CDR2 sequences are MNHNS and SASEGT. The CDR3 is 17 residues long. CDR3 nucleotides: TGTGCCAGCAGAGCCGTAGGGACCGCCCCTCGCACAGATACGCAGTATTTT. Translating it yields CASRAVGTAPRTDTQYF.

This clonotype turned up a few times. CDR3 region: CASSAFKDEQFF. The CDR3 DNA reads TGTGCCAGCAGCGCTTTTAAGGATGAGCAGTTCTTC. The V call is TRBV9, the J call TRBJ2-1; no definite D call. Germline CDR1 and CDR2: SGDLS and YYNGEE. The ends were cut back, 3 bases at V and 8 bases at J, with 9 bases in the middle. The CDR3 is 12 residues long.

CDR3 protein: CATSRDFGTAAEQFF. The CDR3 nucleotides are TGTGCCACCAGCAGAGATTTCGGGACCGCGGCTGAGCAGTTCTTC. The chain employs TRBV15 and TRBJ2-1; D tentatively fits TRBD1 or TRBD2 (5 bases each). Germline assignment: CDR1 LNHNV and CDR2 YYDKDF (reference sequence). This CDR3 contains 15 residues. The V and J ends lost 0 bases and 9 bases respectively, with 15 bases between them.